One and the same sample provided the 17 T cell receptor beta chains below, sequenced in a study of blood T cells in healthy people across ages. With a J-beta primer mix and a sample-barcoded 5' primer, a second PCR ran 7 to 11 cycles. TCRdb itself ran the 5' RACE reads through MiXCR, one entry per CDR3 protein. This table holds around 700,000 distinct CDR3 sequences, just under 25% found once. The same specimen was also included in a second study, on T cells of mothers and their children.

Sequenced sample: blood. Every receptor here comes from a boy under 18 in good health.

V usage is TRBV20-1 and J usage is TRBJ2-5; 9 bases are shared with TRBD1. Germline CDR1 reads DFQATT; CDR2 reads SNEGSKA (reference sequence). Germline trimming cut 5 bases from V and 4 bases from J; bases unmatched to any gene: 8. CDR3 length: 14 amino acids. CDR3 in amino acids: CSAATTGGGETQYF. The CDR3 bases are TGCAGTGCTGCGACAACAGGGGGCGGAGAGACCCAGTACTTC.

The CDR3 reads CSAGPGQGPPQHF. Here the CDR3 DNA reads TGCAGTGCTGGACCGGGACAGGGTCCGCCCCAGCATTTT. V usage is TRBV20-1 and J usage is TRBJ1-5, with 9 bases that match TRBD1. Trimming took 5 bases from V and 9 from J; bases not matched to a gene: 8. CDR3 length: 13 residues. The germline V gene has CDR1 DFQATT and CDR2 SNEGSKA (reference sequence).

The sample holds a few counts of this clonotype. The genes are TRBV28 and TRBJ2-3; D might be TRBD2 (6 bases). Looked up from germline, CDR1 is MDHEN and CDR2 is SYDVKM. The germline V and J ends were trimmed by 3 bases and 3 bases, with 19 bases remaining between them. CDR3 length equals 17 residues. The CDR3 coding sequence is TGTGCCAGCAGTTTGGAAGCTCCGGGAGCAACTACAGATACGCAGTATTTT. Protein product: CASSLEAPGATTDTQYF. The variable domain in full, with the rest retrieved from reference TRBV28 and TRBJ2-3, is DVKVTQSSRYLVKRTGEKVFLECVQDMDHENMFWYRQDPGLGLRLIYFSYDVKMKEKGDIPEGYSVSREKKERFSLILESASTNQTSMYLCASSLEAPGATTDTQYFGPGTRLTVL.

The chain combines TRBV5-1 with TRBJ2-7; 13 bases are a match to TRBD2. Germline lookup yields CDR1 SGHRS and CDR2 YFSETQ. The CDR3 sequence is 17 residues long. J lost 2 bases, V lost 4 bases, and 9 bases had no gene match. DNA for the CDR3: TGCGCCAGCAGCCTGCCGACTAGCGGGAGGAGGCCCTACGAGCAGTACTTC. This gives the protein CASSLPTSGRRPYEQYF. Based on the CDR3 plus reference TRBV5-1 and TRBJ2-7, the full variable domain is KAGVTQTPRYLIKTRGQQVTLSCSPISGHRSVSWYQQTPGQGLQFLFEYFSETQRNKGNFPGRFSGRQFSNSRSEMNVSTLELGDSALYLCASSLPTSGRRPYEQYFGPGTRLTVT.

As concerns this clonotype: At one end, the junction sequence differs from germline, possibly due to a read error. The rearrangement uses TRBV29-1 and TRBJ2-3; D ambiguous. The CDR3 sequence is 14 residues long. The germline V gene encodes CDR1 SQVTM and CDR2 ANQGSEA. The CDR3 protein is CSVHEPASTDTQYF. CDR3 DNA: TGCAGCGTTCATGAGCCGGCAAGCACGGATACGCAGTATTTT.

This clonotype has a handful of counts. The chain uses TRBV10-2 and TRBJ2-1; the D call may be TRBD1 or TRBD2 (5 bases each). The CDR3 has 14 amino acids. The germline V gene has CDR1 WSHSY and CDR2 SAAADI. V was cut by 5 bases and J by 5 bases, with 13 bases left in between. DNA for the CDR3: TGCGCCAGCAGTCGGGGCGTTACCGACAATGAGCAGTTCTTC. This codes for CASSRGVTDNEQFF.

In this sample, this clonotype turned up a few times. The CDR3: CASSLSGTGGRYEQFF. CDR3 in DNA: TGTGCCAGCAGTTTATCCGGGACAGGGGGAAGGTATGAGCAGTTCTTC. The V and J genes are TRBV28 and TRBJ2-5; 11 nucleotides agree with TRBD1. The J call may not be correct, given that the DNA end is closer to TRBJ2-1. The CDR3 extends over 16 amino acids. CDR1 is MDHEN, CDR2 SYDVKM, per germline.

The rearrangement uses TRBV28 and TRBJ1-2; maybe TRBD1 (5 bases). Looked up from germline, CDR1 is MDHEN and CDR2 is SYDVKM. The CDR3 is 15 residues long. The V end was cut by 0 bases, the J end by 8 bases, with 16 bases between. For the CDR3, the DNA is TGTGCCAGCAGTTTATGGCAGGGCCGGGGGAGCGGCTACACCTTC. Residues: CASSLWQGRGSGYTF.

This chain uses TRBV19 with TRBJ1-6; 9 bases are shared with TRBD1. J lost 2 bases, V lost 10 bases, and 6 bases had no gene match. Per the germline V gene, CDR1 is LNHDA and CDR2 is SQIVND (reference sequence). The CDR3 runs to 15 residues. DNA of the CDR3: TGTGCCACCAGGACAGGGGAGACCTATAATTCACCCCTCCACTTT. This sequence encodes CATRTGETYNSPLHF.

The rearrangement uses TRBV7-9 and TRBJ2-2; D is perhaps TRBD1 (6 bases). The CDR3 extends over 15 amino acids. CDR1 is SEHNR and CDR2 is FQNEAQ in the germline V gene (reference sequence). V shed 3 bases and J shed 6 bases, with 14 bases lying between them. CDR3 nucleotide sequence: TGTGCCAGCAGCTTGACAGGTCGGAATCCCGGGGAGCTGTTTTTT. Its protein product is CASSLTGRNPGELFF. Supplemented by reference TRBV7-9 and TRBJ2-2, the full variable domain reads DTGVSQNPRHKITKRGQNVTFRCDPISEHNRLYWYRQTLGQGPEFLTYFQNEAQLEKSRLLSDRFSAERPKGSFSTLEIQRTEQGDSAMYLCASSLTGRNPGELFFGEGSRLTVL.

In its sample, this clonotype was seen a few times. The genes are TRBV5-6 and TRBJ2-5; D perhaps matches TRBD1 (5 bases). Judging by the DNA end, TRBJ2-1 fits better; the J call may be wrong. Germline assignment: CDR1 SGHDT and CDR2 YYEEEE. The CDR3 has 13 residues. The CDR3 sequence is CASRGQKGNEQFF. CDR3 DNA sequence: TGTGCCAGCAGGGGGCAAAAGGGGAATGAGCAGTTCTTC.

In its sample, this clonotype was seen a few times. Its ends do not fully match the called genes, so a read error is possible. In DNA form, the CDR3 reads TGTGCCGGCAGTATTACAGGGAGCCTCCAAGAGACCCAGTACTTC. It codes for CAGSITGSLQETQYF. The chain couples TRBV2 to TRBJ2-5; TRBD1 might be the D (6 bases). The germline CDR1 and CDR2 sequences are SNHLY and FYNNEI. The CDR3 is made up of 15 amino acids.

This clonotype appeared a few times. V gene TRBV7-8 combines with J gene TRBJ2-7; D remains ambiguous. Between the trimmed V and J ends, which lost 4 bases and 1 base, there was a span of 11 bases. Germline CDR1 and CDR2: SGHVS and FQNEAQ. CDR3 length equals 14 residues. CDR3 bases: TGTGCCAGCAGCTCGAGTTTTAGGTCCTACGAGCAGTACTTC. It is translated as CASSSSFRSYEQYF.

CDR3 sequence reads: CASSQVAAGGNRELFF. In nucleotides, the CDR3 is TGTGCCAGCAGCCAAGTTGCGGCAGGGGGTAACCGGGAGCTGTTTTTT. The chain recombines TRBV3-1 with TRBJ2-2, with 7 bases that match TRBD1. Germline V lookup: CDR1 LGHDT, CDR2 YNNKEL (reference sequence). After removal of 1 base from V and 9 bases from J, the junction contained 11 bases not matched to a gene. The CDR3 has 16 amino acids.

This clonotype has ten or more counts. The rearrangement links TRBV6-5 to TRBJ2-7, with a weak D call TRBD1 (5 bases). The germline gives CDR1 MNHEY, CDR2 SVGAGI. This CDR3 has 12 residues. The V gene lost 6 bases and the J gene lost 1 base, with 7 bases spanning the gap. The CDR3 nucleotides read TGTGCCAGCAGCCCAGGGTCCTACGAGCAGTACTTC. Residues: CASSPGSYEQYF.

This clonotype was seen only a few times. The chain uses TRBV27 and TRBJ1-2, with TRBD1 matching over 8 bases. The CDR3 length is 15 residues. Trimming took 3 bases from V and 2 from J; bases not matched to a gene: 5. CDR1 MNHEY and CDR2 SMNVEV come from the germline V gene (reference sequence). CDR3: CASSFGQGVNYGYTF. CDR3 nucleotide sequence: TGTGCCAGCAGTTTCGGACAGGGTGTCAACTATGGCTACACCTTC.

Only a few counts were recorded for this clonotype. The chain recombines TRBV28 with TRBJ2-1; a weak D match, TRBD2 (6 bases). V was cut by 7 bases and J by 1 base, with 14 bases left in between. This CDR3 spans 15 amino acids. Germline V gene sequence: CDR1 MDHEN, CDR2 SYDVKM. The CDR3 DNA is TGTGCCAGCACCGGACTGGCGGGATCCTACAATGAGCAGTTCTTC. It yields the protein CASTGLAGSYNEQFF.